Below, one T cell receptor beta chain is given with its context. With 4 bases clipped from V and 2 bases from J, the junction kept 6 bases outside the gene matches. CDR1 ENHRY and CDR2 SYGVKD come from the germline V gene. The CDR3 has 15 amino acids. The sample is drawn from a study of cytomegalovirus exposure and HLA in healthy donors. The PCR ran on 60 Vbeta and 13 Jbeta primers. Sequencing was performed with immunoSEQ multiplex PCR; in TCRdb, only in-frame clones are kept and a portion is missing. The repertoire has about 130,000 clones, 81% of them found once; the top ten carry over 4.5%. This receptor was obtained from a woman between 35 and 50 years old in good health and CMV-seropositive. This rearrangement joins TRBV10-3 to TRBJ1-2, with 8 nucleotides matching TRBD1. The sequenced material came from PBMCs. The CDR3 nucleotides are TGTGCCATCAGTGGCGACAGGGGAACCAACTATGGCTACACCTTC. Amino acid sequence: CAISGDRGTNYGYTF.